These 4 T cell receptor beta chains share one sample of origin, sequenced in a study of T cell responses to AZD1222 COVID-19 vaccine. Data came from immunoSEQ multiplex PCR; TCRdb stores just in-frame clones and leaves some out. Of about 160,000 clones in the sample, about 88% were seen once. The sequencing here drew on peripheral blood, taken on day 0 of AZD1222 vaccination. These receptors were taken from an adult in good health.

V usage is TRBV7-2 and J usage is TRBJ1-1; D ambiguous. Trimming took 5 bases from V and 9 from J, leaving 16 bases between them. Per germline, CDR1 SGHTA and CDR2 FQGNSA. CDR3 length: 13 amino acids. Written as DNA, the CDR3 is TGTGCCAGCAGCGCGGACGGAGCACCTCAAGCTTTCTTT. Translation gives CASSADGAPQAFF.

V is TRBV7-2 and J is TRBJ1-4; D is possibly TRBD1 (6 bases). Germline V CDR1 and CDR2: SGHTA, FQGNSA. This CDR3 has 14 amino acids. V dropped 4 bases and J dropped 5 bases, with 11 bases sitting between them. The CDR3 loop reads CASSSGTYNEKLFF. In DNA, the CDR3 is TGTGCCAGCAGCTCCGGGACATACAATGAAAAACTGTTTTTT.

This clone was seen repeatedly, ten times or more. V is TRBV5-4 and J is TRBJ1-6, with TRBD1 matching over 10 bases. The germline V gene has CDR1 SGHNT and CDR2 YYREEE (reference sequence). This CDR3 comprises 16 residues. The ends lost 1 base at V and 5 bases at J; junction bases unmatched: 3. CDR3 in DNA: TGTGCCAGCAGCTTGAGGGACAGGGGAAATAATTCACCCCTCCACTTT. Amino acids: CASSLRDRGNNSPLHF. Variable domain in full (rest from reference TRBV5-4 and TRBJ1-6): ETGVTQSPTHLIKTRGQQVTLRCSSQSGHNTVSWYQQALGQGPQFIFQYYREEENGRGNFPPRFSGLQFPNYSSELNVNALELDDSALYLCASSLRDRGNNSPLHFGNGTRLTVT.

The rearrangement links TRBV5-1 to TRBJ1-5; D gene unclear. The CDR3 runs 15 residues. Trimming removed 4 bases at V and 2 bases at J, with 13 bases between. The germline V gene has CDR1 SGHRS and CDR2 YFSETQ. In DNA, the CDR3 is TGCGCCAGCAGCAGAGATGACCCAGGCAATCAGCCCCAGCATTTT. Protein sequence: CASSRDDPGNQPQHF.